The sequence of this TCR beta chain was determined in a study of CD8+ T cells in alopecia areata. The wider study: It was oral tofacitinib, at 5 to 10 mg twice daily, that treated patients received.

Extracted RNA was reverse transcribed into cDNA, the sequencing template. The method was immunoSEQ multiplex PCR; TCRdb's version includes in-frame clones alone and lacks a portion of them. The sample comprises around 290,000 clones, about three fifths of which are singletons, and about 1.7% rests with the top ten. Sample treatment: oral pan-JAK inhibitor, 5-10 mg twice daily. The CDR3 consists of 17 residues. Germline V lookup: CDR1 SGHRS, CDR2 YFSETQ. The junction had 7 bases not matched to a gene; V was cut back by 0 bases and J by 0 bases. This clone was seen only a few times. V and J are TRBV5-1 and TRBJ2-7, with TRBD2 matching over 9 bases. The sequenced sample was CD4+ T cells sorted from blood, obtained at week 24, from a patient treated with tofacitinib. The sequence was collected from a human donor with alopecia areata. CDR3 nucleotides: TGCGCCAGCAGCTTGGGTGAGCGGGGGGCAATCTCCTACGAGCAGTACTTC. Amino acid sequence: CASSLGERGAISYEQYF.